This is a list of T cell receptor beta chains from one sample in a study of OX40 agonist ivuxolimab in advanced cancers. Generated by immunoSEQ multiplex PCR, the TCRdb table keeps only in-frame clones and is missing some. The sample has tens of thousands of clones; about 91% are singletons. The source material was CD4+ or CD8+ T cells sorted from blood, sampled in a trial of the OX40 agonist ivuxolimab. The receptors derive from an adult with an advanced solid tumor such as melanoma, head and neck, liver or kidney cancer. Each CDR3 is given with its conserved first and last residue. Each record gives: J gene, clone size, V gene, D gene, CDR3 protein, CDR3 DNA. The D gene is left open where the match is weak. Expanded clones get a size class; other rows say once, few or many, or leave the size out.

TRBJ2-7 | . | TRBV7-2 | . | CASSSRASAGTDEQYF | TGTGCCAGCAGCTCCCGTGCATCTGCGGGAACTGACGAGCAGTACTTC
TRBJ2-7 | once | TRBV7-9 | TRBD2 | CASSFGLAGGISAEQYF | TGTGCCAGCAGCTTTGGGCTAGCGGGAGGGATCTCCGCCGAGCAGTACTTC
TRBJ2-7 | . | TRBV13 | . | CASSLEQGLPYEQYF | TGTGCCAGCAGCTTAGAGCAGGGACTTCCCTACGAGCAGTACTTC
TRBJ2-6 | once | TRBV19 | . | CASSPPPLVFGANVLTF | TGTGCCAGTAGTCCCCCCCCACTAGTTTTTGGGGCCAACGTCCTGACTTTC
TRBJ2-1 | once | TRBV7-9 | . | CASSLASTRLESYNEQFF | TGTGCCAGCAGCTTAGCGTCTACGAGGCTAGAGTCCTACAATGAGCAGTTCTTC
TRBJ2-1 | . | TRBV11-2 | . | CASSLDPNEQFF | TGTGCCAGCAGCTTAGATCCCAATGAGCAGTTCTTC
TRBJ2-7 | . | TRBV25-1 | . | CASSGTSYEQYF | TGTGCCAGCAGTGGAACATCCTACGAGCAGTACTTC
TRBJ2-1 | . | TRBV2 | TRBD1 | CAGWTGEDEQFF | TGTGCCGGCTGGACAGGGGAAGACGAGCAGTTCTTC
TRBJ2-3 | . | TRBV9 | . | CASSVDWGAGTDTQYF | TGTGCCAGCAGCGTAGACTGGGGGGCCGGGACAGATACGCAGTATTTT
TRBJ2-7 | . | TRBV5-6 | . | CASYKAGLAYEQYF | TGTGCCAGCTATAAAGCGGGTCTAGCCTACGAGCAGTACTTC
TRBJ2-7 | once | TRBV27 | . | CASKLRGTVFSYEQYF | TGTGCCAGCAAGTTACGCGGGACAGTCTTTTCCTACGAGCAGTACTTC
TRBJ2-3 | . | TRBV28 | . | CASSLLEDTDTQYF | TGTGCCAGCAGTTTGCTGGAGGACACGGATACGCAGTATTTT
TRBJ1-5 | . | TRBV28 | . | CASSLGRNQPQHF | TGTGCCAGCAGCCTGGGGAGAAATCAGCCCCAGCATTTT
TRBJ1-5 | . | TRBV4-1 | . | CASSQAGIQPQHF | TGCGCCAGCAGCCAAGCGGGCATTCAGCCCCAGCATTTT
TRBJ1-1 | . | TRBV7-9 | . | CASSPTEGSTMNTEAFF | TGTGCCAGCAGCCCCACCGAGGGATCGACCATGAACACTGAAGCTTTCTTT
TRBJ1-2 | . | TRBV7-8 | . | CASSKLETASYGYTF | TGTGCCAGCAGCAAACTTGAGACAGCATCCTATGGCTACACCTTC
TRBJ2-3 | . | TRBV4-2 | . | CASSQEHVGDSTDTQYF | TGTGCCAGCAGCCAAGAGCACGTCGGGGACAGCACAGATACGCAGTATTTT
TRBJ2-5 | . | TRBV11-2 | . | CASSLVRGKETQYF | TGTGCCAGCAGCTTAGTAAGGGGGAAAGAGACCCAGTACTTC
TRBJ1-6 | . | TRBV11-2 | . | CASSQRPEGSPLHF | TGTGCCAGCAGCCAACGGCCGGAGGGGTCACCCCTCCACTTT
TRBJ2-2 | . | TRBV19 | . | CASSIGHRELFF | TGTGCCAGTAGTATAGGGCATAGGGAGCTGTTTTTT
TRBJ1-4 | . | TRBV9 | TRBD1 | CASSPWTGSIATNEKLFF | TGTGCCAGCAGCCCATGGACAGGATCGATAGCAACTAATGAAAAACTGTTTTTT
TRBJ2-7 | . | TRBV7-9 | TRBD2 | CASSTPGRSSYEQYF | TGTGCCAGCAGCACCCCCGGGAGGAGCTCCTACGAGCAGTACTTC
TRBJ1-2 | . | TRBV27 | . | CASSFKGYGYTF | TGTGCCAGCAGTTTCAAAGGATATGGCTACACCTTC
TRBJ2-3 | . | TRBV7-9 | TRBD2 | CASSPPLGLAGTPTDTQYF | TGTGCCAGCAGCCCCCCGTTGGGACTAGCGGGGACCCCCACAGATACGCAGTATTTT
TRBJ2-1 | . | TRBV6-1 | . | CATTTGYNEQFF | TGTGCCACTACAACGGGCTACAATGAGCAGTTCTTC
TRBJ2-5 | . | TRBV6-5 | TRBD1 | CASSSQGAIQETQYF | TGTGCCAGCAGCTCACAGGGGGCTATACAAGAGACCCAGTACTTC
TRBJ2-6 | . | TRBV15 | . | CATSSTSGANVLTF | TGTGCCACCAGCAGCACCTCTGGGGCCAACGTCCTGACTTTC
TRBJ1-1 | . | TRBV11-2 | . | CASSLAGGVVGEAFF | TGTGCCAGCAGCTTAGCTGGGGGGGTTGTGGGTGAAGCTTTCTTT
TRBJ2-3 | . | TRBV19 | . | CASSIITGGTDTQYF | TGTGCCAGTAGTATAATCACGGGAGGCACAGATACGCAGTATTTT
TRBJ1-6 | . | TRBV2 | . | CASRPVFYNSPLHF | TGTGCCAGCAGGCCCGTTTTCTATAATTCACCCCTCCACTTT
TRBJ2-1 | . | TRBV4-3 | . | CASSQDGRRQFF | TGCGCCAGCAGCCAAGATGGACGGAGGCAGTTCTTC
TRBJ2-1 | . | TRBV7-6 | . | CASSLAGGDEQFF | TGTGCCAGCAGTCTAGCAGGTGGCGATGAGCAGTTCTTC
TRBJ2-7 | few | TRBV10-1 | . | CASGDYEQYF | TGCGCCAGCGGGGATTACGAGCAGTACTTC
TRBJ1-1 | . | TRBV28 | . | CASSYRENTEAFF | TGTGCCAGCAGTTACAGGGAGAACACTGAAGCTTTCTTT
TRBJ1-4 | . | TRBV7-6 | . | CASSFSSGWQVRNHNEKLFF | TGTGCCAGCAGCTTCTCGTCGGGGTGGCAGGTCCGGAACCATAATGAAAAACTGTTTTTT
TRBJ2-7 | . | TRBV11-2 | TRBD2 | CASSLLGLVSYEQYF | TGTGCCAGCAGCTTACTGGGACTAGTATCCTACGAGCAGTACTTC
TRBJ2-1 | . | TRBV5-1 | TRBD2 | CASSSRTSGYNEQFF | TGCGCCAGCAGCTCCCGGACTAGCGGATACAATGAGCAGTTCTTC
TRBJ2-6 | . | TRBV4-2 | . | CASSQAGLLTRSGSSGANVLTF | TGTGCCAGCAGCCAAGCGGGCCTCTTGACTCGGTCGGGGAGCTCTGGGGCCAACGTCCTGACTTTC
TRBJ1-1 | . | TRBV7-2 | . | CASSLPRDTASEYEAFF | TGTGCCAGCAGCTTACCTCGGGACACTGCCAGCGAATATGAAGCTTTCTTT
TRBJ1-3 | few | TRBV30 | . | CAWNSGSSGNTIYF | TGTGCCTGGAACTCAGGGAGCTCTGGAAACACCATATATTTT
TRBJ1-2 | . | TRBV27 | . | CASRGQDYGYTF | TGTGCCAGCAGGGGGCAGGACTATGGCTACACCTTC
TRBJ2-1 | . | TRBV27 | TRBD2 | CASRGLVGYNEQFF | TGTGCCAGCAGAGGACTAGTAGGCTACAATGAGCAGTTCTTC
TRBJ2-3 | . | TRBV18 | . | CASSPVTESPDTQYF | TGTGCCAGCTCACCAGTGACAGAAAGTCCAGATACGCAGTATTTT
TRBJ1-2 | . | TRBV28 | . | CASRAPDGSLYGYTF | TGTGCCAGCAGAGCCCCGGACGGCAGCTTGTATGGCTACACCTTC
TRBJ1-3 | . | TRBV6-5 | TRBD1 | CASSPGQAGNTIYF | TGTGCCAGTTCACCGGGACAGGCTGGAAACACCATATATTTT
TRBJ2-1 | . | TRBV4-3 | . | CASSFSSRFKDEQFF | TGCGCCAGCAGCTTTAGTAGCCGATTCAAGGATGAGCAGTTCTTC
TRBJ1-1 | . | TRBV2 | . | CASSVGEGTEAFF | TGTGCCAGCAGTGTGGGGGAGGGCACTGAAGCTTTCTTT